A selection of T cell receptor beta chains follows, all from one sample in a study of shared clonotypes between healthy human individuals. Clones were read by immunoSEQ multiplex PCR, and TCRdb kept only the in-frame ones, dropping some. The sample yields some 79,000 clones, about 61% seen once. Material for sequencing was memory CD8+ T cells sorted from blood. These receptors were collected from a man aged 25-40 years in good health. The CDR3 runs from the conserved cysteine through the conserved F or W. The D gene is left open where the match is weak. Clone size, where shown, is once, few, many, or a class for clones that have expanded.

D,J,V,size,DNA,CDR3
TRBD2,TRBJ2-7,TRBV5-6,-,TGTGCCAGCAGCTCTACTAGCGGGAGGTTGCGGTCCTACGAGCAGTACTTC,CASSSTSGRLRSYEQYF
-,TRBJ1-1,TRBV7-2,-,TGTGCCAGCAGCTTAGTCTTCCCGGAAGCTTTCTTT,CASSLVFPEAFF
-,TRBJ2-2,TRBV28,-,TGTGCCAGCAGTTTATTTAGGGGAAGCGGGGAGCTGTTTTTT,CASSLFRGSGELFF
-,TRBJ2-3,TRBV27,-,TGTGCCACCCGAGGGTCCCCCCACACAGATACGCAGTATTTT,CATRGSPHTDTQYF
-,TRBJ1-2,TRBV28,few,TGTGCCACCAGACCGGGGAACTATGGCTACACCTTC,CATRPGNYGYTF
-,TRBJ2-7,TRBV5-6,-,TGTGCCAGCAGCTTTATCTCGGGGGACGAGCAGTACTTC,CASSFISGDEQYF
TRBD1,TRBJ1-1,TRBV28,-,TGTGCCAGCAGTTTATCCGGACAGGGGAAAGGCACTGAAGCTTTCTTT,CASSLSGQGKGTEAFF
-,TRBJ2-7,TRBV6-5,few,TGTGCCAGCAGTACCAACTACGAGCAGTACTTC,CASSTNYEQYF
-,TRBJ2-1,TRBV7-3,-,TGTGCCAGCAGCTTAAATGGGAATGAGCAGTTCTTC,CASSLNGNEQFF
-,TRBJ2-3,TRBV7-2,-,TGTGCCAGCAGCACGACCCACCTAGGACTTCAGTATTTT,CASSTTHLGLQYF
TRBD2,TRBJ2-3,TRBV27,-,TGTGCCAGCAGTTTATCGTCTAGCGGGAGCTTGGATACGCAGTATTTT,CASSLSSSGSLDTQYF
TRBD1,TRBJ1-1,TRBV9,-,TGTGCCAGCAGTCGTGGACAGGGGGACACTGAAGCTTTCTTT,CASSRGQGDTEAFF
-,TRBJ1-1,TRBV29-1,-,TGCAGCGTTGGTCCAGGGAACACTGAAGCTTTCTTT,CSVGPGNTEAFF
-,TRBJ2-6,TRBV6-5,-,TGTGCCAGCAGCCCCAGCTCTGGGGCCAACGTCCTGACTTTC,CASSPSSGANVLTF
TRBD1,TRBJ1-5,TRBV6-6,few,TGTGCCAGCATCAGACAGGGTGATCAGCCCCAGCATTTT,CASIRQGDQPQHF
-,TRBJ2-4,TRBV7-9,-,TGTGCCAGCAGCTTAGTGGGCGGGTTCGAAAACATTCAGTACTTC,CASSLVGGFENIQYF